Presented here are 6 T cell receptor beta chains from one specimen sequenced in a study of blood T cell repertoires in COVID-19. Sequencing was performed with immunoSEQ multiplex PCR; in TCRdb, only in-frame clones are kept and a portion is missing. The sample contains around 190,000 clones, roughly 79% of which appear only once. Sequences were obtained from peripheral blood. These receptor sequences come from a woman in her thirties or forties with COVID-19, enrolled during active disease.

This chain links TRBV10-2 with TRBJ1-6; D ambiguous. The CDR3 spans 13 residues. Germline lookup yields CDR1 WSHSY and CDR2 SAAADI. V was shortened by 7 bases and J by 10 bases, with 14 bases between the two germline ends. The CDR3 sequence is CASNAQFGSPLHF. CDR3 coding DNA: TGCGCCAGCAACGCACAGTTTGGGTCACCCCTCCACTTT.

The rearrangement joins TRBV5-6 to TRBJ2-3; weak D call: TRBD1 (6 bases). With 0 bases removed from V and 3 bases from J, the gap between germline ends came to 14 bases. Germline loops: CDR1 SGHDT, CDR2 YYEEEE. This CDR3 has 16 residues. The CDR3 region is CASSLDLGGITDTQYF. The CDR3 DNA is TGTGCCAGCAGCTTGGACCTAGGGGGTATAACAGATACGCAGTATTTT.

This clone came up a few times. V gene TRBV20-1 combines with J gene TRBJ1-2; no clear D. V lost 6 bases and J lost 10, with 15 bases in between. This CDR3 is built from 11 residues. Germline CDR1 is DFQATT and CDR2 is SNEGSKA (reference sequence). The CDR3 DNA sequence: TGCAGTGCCCCCCGTGACATCGACTACACCTTC. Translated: CSAPRDIDYTF.

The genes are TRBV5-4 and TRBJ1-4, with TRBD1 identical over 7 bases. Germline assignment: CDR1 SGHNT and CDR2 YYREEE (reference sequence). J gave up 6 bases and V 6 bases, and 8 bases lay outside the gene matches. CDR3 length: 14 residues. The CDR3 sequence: CASTIQGLDEKLFF. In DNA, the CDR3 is TGTGCCAGCACCATACAGGGGTTGGATGAAAAACTGTTTTTT.

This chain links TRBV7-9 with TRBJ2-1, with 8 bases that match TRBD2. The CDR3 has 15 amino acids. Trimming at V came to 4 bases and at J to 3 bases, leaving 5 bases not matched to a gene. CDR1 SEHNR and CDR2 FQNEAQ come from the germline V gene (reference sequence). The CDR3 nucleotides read TGTGCCAGCAGCTCCGGGCTAGCGGGCTACAATGAGCAGTTCTTC. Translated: CASSSGLAGYNEQFF.

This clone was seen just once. The CDR3 bases are TGTGCCAGCACCAAAGGAGGCAGCGCAGATACGCAGTATTTT. This codes for CASTKGGSADTQYF. The rearrangement joins TRBV6-5 to TRBJ2-3, with a possible D match to TRBD2 (5 bases). Trimming removed 7 bases at V and 4 bases at J, with 15 bases between. Germline CDR1 MNHEY, CDR2 SVGAGI. This CDR3 has 14 amino acids.